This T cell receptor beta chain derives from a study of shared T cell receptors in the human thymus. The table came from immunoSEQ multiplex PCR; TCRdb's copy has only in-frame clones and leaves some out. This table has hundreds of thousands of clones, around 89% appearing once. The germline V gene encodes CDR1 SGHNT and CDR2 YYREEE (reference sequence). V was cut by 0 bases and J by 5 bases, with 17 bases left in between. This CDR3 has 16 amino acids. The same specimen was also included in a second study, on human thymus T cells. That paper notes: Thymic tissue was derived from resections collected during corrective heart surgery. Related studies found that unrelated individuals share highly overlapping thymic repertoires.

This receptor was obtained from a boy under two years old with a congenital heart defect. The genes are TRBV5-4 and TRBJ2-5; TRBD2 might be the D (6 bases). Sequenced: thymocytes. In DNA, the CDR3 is TGTGCCAGCAGCTTGGGGGGAGGAGGGACGGCTGAGACCCAGTACTTC. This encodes CASSLGGGGTAETQYF.